The 10 T cell receptor beta chains in this list originate from one sample, sequenced in a study of T-cell memory formation after mild COVID-19. TCRdb recomputed calls from the 5' RACE reads with MiXCR, one row per CDR3 protein. The table includes 14,000 to 15,000 distinct CDR3 sequences, roughly a fifth detected once. Sequenced input: PBMCs or a T cell subset sorted from them (not recorded which). The receptors were gathered from a man between 18 and 35 years old who had mild COVID-19 (a few samples of this study predate the infection). Cell type and time point are not known.

This clonotype occurred many times. V gene TRBV4-3 combines with J gene TRBJ2-1; no firm D call. Trimming removed 1 base at V and 0 bases at J, with 10 bases between. CDR1 is LGHNA and CDR2 is YSLEER in the germline V gene. The length of the CDR3 is 16 residues. The CDR3 coding sequence is TGCGCCAGCAGCCAAGGAGCCGGATTCTCCTACAATGAGCAGTTCTTC. It specifies CASSQGAGFSYNEQFF.

The chain is built from TRBV12-3 or TRBV12-4 and TRBJ2-3, with D uncertain. The CDR3 runs to 13 residues. The CDR3 loop is CASDGDLTDTQYF. CDR3 sequence (DNA): TGTGCTTCGGATGGCGATCTCACAGATACGCAGTATTTT.

This clonotype came up many times. V usage is TRBV19 and J usage is TRBJ1-6; unclear D gene. The CDR3 spans 15 residues. Germline lookup yields CDR1 LNHDA and CDR2 SQIVND (reference sequence). With 3 bases removed from V and 6 bases from J, the gap between germline ends came to 12 bases. CDR3 DNA: TGTGCCAGTAGTATTGGTCCAGGATCTAATTCACCCCTCCACTTT. Its translation: CASSIGPGSNSPLHF.

This clonotype was observed at least ten times. The rearrangement joins TRBV7-3 to TRBJ2-3, with 8 positions matching TRBD2. The CDR3 covers 17 residues. Germline values: CDR1 SGHTA, CDR2 FQGTGA. The ends lost 1 base at V and 3 bases at J; junction bases unmatched: 9. The DNA for the CDR3 is TGTGCCAGCAGCTTAAGCGGACTAGCTCCATTAACAGATACGCAGTATTTT. Translation gives CASSLSGLAPLTDTQYF.

This clonotype was found many times. The V call is TRBV12-3 or TRBV12-4, the J call TRBJ2-7, with TRBD2 identical over 8 bases. The J segment lost 7 bases and the V segment lost 9 bases, leaving 5 bases of the junction unmatched. The CDR3 length is 11 residues. CDR3 region: CARRGGREQYF. The DNA for the CDR3 is TGTGCCAGACGGGGGGGTCGGGAGCAGTACTTC.

Notes on this clonotype: A read error may be the cause here, since a much bigger clone is one base away. This rearrangement joins TRBV6-5 to TRBJ1-6, with D perhaps matching TRBD1 (5 bases). In germline, CDR1 is MNHEY, CDR2 SVGAGI. This CDR3 comprises 14 residues. Written as DNA, the CDR3 is TGTGCCAGCAGCCTGGGGGGAAGGAATTCACCCATCCACTTT. It yields the protein CASSLGGRNSPIHF.

The chain combines TRBV20-1 with TRBJ2-1, with TRBD2 identical over 15 bases. Germline values: CDR1 DFQATT, CDR2 SNEGSKA (reference sequence). The V segment lost 6 bases and the J segment 4 bases; nucleotides outside the gene matches: 10. The CDR3 runs to 17 residues. CDR3 amino acids: CSALGTSGRIVYNEQFF. DNA for the CDR3: TGCAGTGCCCTGGGGACTAGCGGGAGGATCGTTTACAATGAGCAGTTCTTC.

This clonotype came up once. The genes are TRBV7-2 and TRBJ1-5; unclear D gene. Germline CDR1 is SGHTA and CDR2 is FQGNSA. V was shortened by 1 base and J by 0 bases, with 13 bases between the two germline ends. This CDR3 has 17 residues. The CDR3 protein is CASSLGSQVYSNQPQHF. The CDR3 DNA follows: TGTGCCAGCAGCTTAGGCTCACAAGTATATAGCAATCAGCCCCAGCATTTT.

This clonotype has a count of ten or more. The chain couples TRBV4-2 to TRBJ2-1; 14 bases are a match to TRBD2. The CDR3 sequence is 21 residues long. Looked up from germline, CDR1 is LGHNA and CDR2 is YNFKEQ. J lost 3 bases, V lost 3 bases, and 16 bases had no gene match. The CDR3, as DNA: TGTGCCAGCAGCCACAGAGACGGGACTAGCGGGGGCTCTGCCTTCTACAATGAGCAGTTCTTC. Protein sequence: CASSHRDGTSGGSAFYNEQFF.

The chain has TRBV30 and TRBJ1-1, with D maybe TRBD1 (6 bases). Germline-derived CDR1 and CDR2 are GTSNPN and SVGIG (reference sequence). V shed 4 bases and J shed 1 base, with 13 bases lying between them. CDR3 size: 14 residues. CDR3 sequence (DNA): TGTGCCTGGATGGGAGGCAGGGGGAACACTGAAGCTTTCTTT. The encoded protein is CAWMGGRGNTEAFF.